These 10 T cell receptor beta chains share one sample of origin, sequenced in a study of early T cells in non-severe SARS-CoV-2 infection. Each CDR3 protein gets one entry after TCRdb re-called the 5' RACE reads with MiXCR. Of fewer than 65,000 distinct CDR3 sequences listed, approximately 12% are singletons. The sequencing sample was made of whole blood. Receptor source: an adult who was a healthcare worker with PCR-confirmed SARS-CoV-2 infection or an uninfected control (not recorded which).

This clonotype was seen a few times. This sequence joins TRBV7-6 and TRBJ2-3; D is perhaps TRBD1 (5 bases). The CDR3 has 12 amino acids. The V and J ends lost 4 bases and 6 bases respectively, with 8 bases between them. Germline values: CDR1 SGHVS, CDR2 FNYEAQ. In DNA, the CDR3 is TGTGCCAGCAGCTCCTCAGGGGATACGCAGTATTTT. Protein: CASSSSGDTQYF.

This sequence joins TRBV7-6 and TRBJ2-1; D is possibly TRBD1 or TRBD2 (5 bases each). The CDR3 has 15 amino acids. CDR1 SGHVS and CDR2 FNYEAQ come from the germline V gene. Trimming removed 5 bases from V and 3 bases from J, with 14 bases in between. The CDR3, as DNA: TGTGCCAGCAGCCCACGAGGGGCCAACTACAATGAGCAGTTCTTC. The encoded protein is CASSPRGANYNEQFF.

This chain joins TRBV2 and TRBJ2-1, with unresolved D. With 5 bases removed from V and 13 bases from J, the gap between germline ends came to 12 bases. CDR1 SNHLY and CDR2 FYNNEI come from the germline V gene. The CDR3 runs to 11 residues. The CDR3 is CASSLSGDQFF. The CDR3 DNA reads TGTGCCAGCAGTTTGAGTGGCGACCAGTTCTTC.

This clonotype was counted between two and nine times. Germline and junction disagree at one end, which may indicate a read error. The V call is TRBV6-5, the J call TRBJ1-2, with 7 bases matching TRBD1. This CDR3 contains 12 residues. CDR1 MNHEY and CDR2 SVGAGI come from the germline V gene. The CDR3 nucleotides are TGTGCCAGCAGTTCCCCCGGGACAGTGTCGCTCTTC. Its translation is CASSSPGTVSLF.

The sample holds a few counts of this clonotype. CDR3 protein: CSARPTGPNSQFF. The CDR3 region has the DNA TGCAGTGCGAGACCTACAGGTCCCAACTCGCAGTTCTTC. The chain is built from TRBV20-1 and TRBJ2-1; possible D gene TRBD1, 5 bases. V gave up 6 bases and J gave up 12 bases, with 21 bases separating them. Germline assignment: CDR1 DFQATT and CDR2 SNEGSKA (reference sequence). The CDR3 sequence is 13 residues long.

V gene TRBV7-9 combines with J gene TRBJ1-2; tentatively, D is TRBD1 (5 bases). V dropped 5 bases and J dropped 11 bases, with 24 bases sitting between them. The CDR3 loop spans 15 amino acids. Germline V gene data show CDR1 as SEHNR and CDR2 as FQNEAQ (reference sequence). The CDR3 spells CASSQEGRPGQAYTF. CDR3 in DNA: TGTGCCAGCAGCCAGGAAGGGCGGCCTGGACAAGCGTACACCTTC.

This clonotype was detected only a few times. The V gene is TRBV12-3 or TRBV12-4, the J gene TRBJ2-5, with 10 bases matching TRBD1. CDR3 length: 17 residues. V trimming: 2 bases; J trimming: 1 base; junction bases outside the gene matches: 7. In DNA, the CDR3 is TGTGCCAGCAGTTTACAGTGGGGGGACAGGGGCCAAGAGACCCAGTACTTC. Translating gives CASSLQWGDRGQETQYF.

This clonotype was counted between two and nine times. The chain employs TRBV5-1 and TRBJ2-1, with 7 nucleotides matching TRBD1. Losses at the gene ends were 0 bases for V and 7 bases for J; bases not matched to a gene: 4. The CDR3 covers 14 residues. Germline V gives CDR1 SGHRS, CDR2 YFSETQ. CDR3 amino acids: CASSLVGTENEQFF. Written as DNA, the CDR3 is TGCGCCAGCAGCTTGGTTGGGACAGAGAATGAGCAGTTCTTC.

This rearrangement joins TRBV4-2 to TRBJ2-3; TRBD2 matches at 10 bases. This CDR3 is 16 amino acids long. Germline V lookup: CDR1 LGHNA, CDR2 YNFKEQ. J gave up 3 bases and V 0 bases, and 3 bases lay outside the gene matches. The CDR3 loop is CASSQERAGGTDTQYF. CDR3 sequence (DNA): TGTGCCAGCAGCCAAGAAAGAGCGGGGGGGACAGATACGCAGTATTTT.

The chain uses TRBV12-3 or TRBV12-4 and TRBJ2-7; D not certain. This CDR3 spans 14 amino acids. V lost 8 bases, J lost 1 base, and 15 bases lay in between. CDR3 DNA sequence: TGTGCCAGCTCACCTAAGACGGTTTCCTACGAGCAGTACTTC. Protein: CASSPKTVSYEQYF.